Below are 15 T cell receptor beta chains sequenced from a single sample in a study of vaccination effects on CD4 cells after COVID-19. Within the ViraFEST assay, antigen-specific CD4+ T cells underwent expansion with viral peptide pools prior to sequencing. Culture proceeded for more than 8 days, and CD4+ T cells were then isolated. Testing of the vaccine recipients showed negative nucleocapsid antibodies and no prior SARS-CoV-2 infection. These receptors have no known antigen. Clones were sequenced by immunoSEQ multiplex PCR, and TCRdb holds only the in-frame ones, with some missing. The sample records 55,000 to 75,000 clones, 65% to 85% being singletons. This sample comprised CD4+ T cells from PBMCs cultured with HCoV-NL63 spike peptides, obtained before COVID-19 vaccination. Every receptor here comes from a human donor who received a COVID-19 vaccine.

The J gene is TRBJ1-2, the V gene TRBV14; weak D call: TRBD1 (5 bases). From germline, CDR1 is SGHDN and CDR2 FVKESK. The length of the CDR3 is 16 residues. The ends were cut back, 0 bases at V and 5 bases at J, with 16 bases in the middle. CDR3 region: CASSQDSGRESYGYTF. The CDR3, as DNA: TGTGCCAGCAGCCAAGATTCGGGCAGGGAAAGTTATGGCTACACCTTC. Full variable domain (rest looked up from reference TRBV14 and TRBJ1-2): EAGVTQFPSHSVIEKGQTVTLRCDPISGHDNLYWYRRVMGKEIKFLLHFVKESKQDESGMPNNRFLAERTGGTYSTLKVQPAELEDSGVYFCASSQDSGRESYGYTFGSGTRLTVV.

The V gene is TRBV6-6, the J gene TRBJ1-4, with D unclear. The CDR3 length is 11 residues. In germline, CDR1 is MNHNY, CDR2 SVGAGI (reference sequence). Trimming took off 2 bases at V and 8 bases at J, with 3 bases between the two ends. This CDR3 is CASSYEEKLFF. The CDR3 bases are TGTGCCAGCAGTTACGAGGAAAAACTGTTTTTT.

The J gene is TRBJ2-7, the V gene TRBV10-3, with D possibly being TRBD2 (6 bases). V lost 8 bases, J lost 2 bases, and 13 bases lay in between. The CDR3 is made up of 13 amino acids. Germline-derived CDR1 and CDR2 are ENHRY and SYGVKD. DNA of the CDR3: TGTGCCATCTGGGGCGGGGAACCCTACGAGCAGTACGTC. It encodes CAIWGGEPYEQYV.

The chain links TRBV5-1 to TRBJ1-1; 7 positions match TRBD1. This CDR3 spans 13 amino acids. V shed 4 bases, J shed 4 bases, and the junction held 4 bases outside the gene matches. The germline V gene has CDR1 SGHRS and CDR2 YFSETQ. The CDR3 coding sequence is TGCGCCAGCAGCCCCAGGGGGAGCACTGAAGCTTTCTTT. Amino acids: CASSPRGSTEAFF.

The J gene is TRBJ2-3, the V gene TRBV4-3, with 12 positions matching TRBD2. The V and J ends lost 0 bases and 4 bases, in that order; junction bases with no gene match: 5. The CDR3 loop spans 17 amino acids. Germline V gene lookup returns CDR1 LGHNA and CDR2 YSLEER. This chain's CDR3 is CASSQDPTSGGSDTQYF. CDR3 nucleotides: TGCGCCAGCAGCCAAGATCCTACTAGCGGGGGGTCAGATACGCAGTATTTT.

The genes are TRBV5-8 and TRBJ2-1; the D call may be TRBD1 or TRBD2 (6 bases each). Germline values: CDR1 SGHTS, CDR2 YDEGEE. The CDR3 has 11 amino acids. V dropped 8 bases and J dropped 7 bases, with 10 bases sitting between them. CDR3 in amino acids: CASPGANEQFF. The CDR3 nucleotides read TGTGCCAGTCCGGGGGCTAATGAGCAGTTCTTC.

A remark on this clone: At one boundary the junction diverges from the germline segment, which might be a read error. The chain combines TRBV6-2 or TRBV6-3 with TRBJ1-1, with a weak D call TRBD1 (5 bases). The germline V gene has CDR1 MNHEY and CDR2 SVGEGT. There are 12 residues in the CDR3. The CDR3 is CASSDYRRWVSF. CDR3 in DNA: TGTGCCAGCAGTGACTACAGGCGGTGGGTCAGCTTT.

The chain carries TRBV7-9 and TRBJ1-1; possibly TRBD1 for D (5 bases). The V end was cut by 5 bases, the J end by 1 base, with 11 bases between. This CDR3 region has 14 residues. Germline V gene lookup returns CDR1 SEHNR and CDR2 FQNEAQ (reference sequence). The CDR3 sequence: CASSRIGTNTEAFF. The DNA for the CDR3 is TGTGCCAGCAGCAGGATAGGGACGAACACTGAAGCTTTCTTT. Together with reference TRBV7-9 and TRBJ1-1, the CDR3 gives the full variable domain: DTGVSQNPRHKITKRGQNVTFRCDPISEHNRLYWYRQTLGQGPEFLTYFQNEAQLEKSRLLSDRFSAERPKGSFSTLEIQRTEQGDSAMYLCASSRIGTNTEAFFGQGTRLTVV.

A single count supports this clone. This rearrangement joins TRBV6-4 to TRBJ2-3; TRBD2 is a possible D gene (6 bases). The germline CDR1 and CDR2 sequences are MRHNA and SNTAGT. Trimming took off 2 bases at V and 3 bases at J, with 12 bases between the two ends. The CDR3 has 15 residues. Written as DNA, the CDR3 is TGTGCCAGCAGTGACGCGGGGATGGGTACAGATACGCAGTATTTT. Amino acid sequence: CASSDAGMGTDTQYF.

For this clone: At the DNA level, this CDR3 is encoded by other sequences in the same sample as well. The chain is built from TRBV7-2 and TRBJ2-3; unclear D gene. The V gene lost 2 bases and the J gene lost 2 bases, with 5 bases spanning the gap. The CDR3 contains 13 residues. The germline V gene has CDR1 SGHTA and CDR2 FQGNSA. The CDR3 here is CASSLSYTDTQYF. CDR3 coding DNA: TGTGCCAGCAGCTTATCCTACACAGATACGCAGTATTTT.

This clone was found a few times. CDR3 sequence reads: CASLFVSSVYGYTF. CDR3 coding DNA: TGTGCCAGCTTATTTGTATCGAGTGTCTATGGCTACACCTTC. The V gene is TRBV2, the J gene TRBJ1-2; no clear D gene. Trimming left V 8 bases short and J 4 bases short, with 17 bases between. Germline assignment: CDR1 SNHLY and CDR2 FYNNEI. The CDR3 runs 14 residues.

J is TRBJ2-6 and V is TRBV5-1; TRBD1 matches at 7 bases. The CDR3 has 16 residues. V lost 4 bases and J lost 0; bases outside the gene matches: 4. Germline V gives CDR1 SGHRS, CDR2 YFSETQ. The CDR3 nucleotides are TGCGCCAGCAGCGGAACAGGGGTCTCTGGGGCCAACGTCCTGACTTTC. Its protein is CASSGTGVSGANVLTF.

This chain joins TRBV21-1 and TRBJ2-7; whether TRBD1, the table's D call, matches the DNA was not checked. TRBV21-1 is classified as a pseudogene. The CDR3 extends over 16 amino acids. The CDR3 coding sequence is TGTGCCAGCAGCAAAGGGGGACAGGGTATCTCCTACGAGCAGTACGTC. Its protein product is CASSKGGQGISYEQYV.

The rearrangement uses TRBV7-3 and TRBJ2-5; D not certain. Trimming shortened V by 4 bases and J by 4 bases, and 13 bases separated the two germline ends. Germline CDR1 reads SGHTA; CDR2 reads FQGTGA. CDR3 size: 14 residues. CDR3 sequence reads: CASSSPAVGETQYF. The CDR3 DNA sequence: TGTGCCAGCAGCTCACCCGCGGTGGGAGAGACCCAGTACTTC.

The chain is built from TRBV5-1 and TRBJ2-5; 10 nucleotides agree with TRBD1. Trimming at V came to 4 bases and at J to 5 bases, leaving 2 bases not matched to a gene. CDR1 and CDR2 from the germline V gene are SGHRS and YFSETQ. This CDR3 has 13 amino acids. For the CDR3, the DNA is TGCGCCAGCAGCCCGGACAGGGGGGAGACCCAGTACTTC. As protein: CASSPDRGETQYF.